This T cell receptor beta chain stems from a study of T-cell memory formation after mild COVID-19. At the level of the study: Most TCR clusters belonged to a single donor.

This clonotype was found a few times. The target antigen is unknown. TCRdb recomputed calls from the 5' RACE reads with MiXCR, one row per CDR3 protein. In the table there are roughly 560,000 distinct CDR3 sequences, about a fifth of which are singletons. The CDR3 runs 15 residues. CDR1 and CDR2 (germline): SGHAT, FQNNGV. V was trimmed by 0 bases and J by 0 bases, leaving 8 bases between them. Whole-study findings and limits: Contracting CD4+ clones were located mainly in CM and EM, and CD8+ clones in EMRA.

Sequenced material: PBMCs or a T cell subset sorted from them (not recorded which). The receptor was derived from an adult woman who had mild COVID-19 (a few samples of this study predate the infection). Cell type and time point are not known. V is TRBV11-2 and J is TRBJ1-1; D not certain. Written as DNA, the CDR3 is TGTGCCAGCAGCTTAGAGCCTGGATTGAACACTGAAGCTTTCTTT. Its protein product is CASSLEPGLNTEAFF.